A selection of T cell receptor beta chains follows, all from one sample in a study of T cell responses to AZD1222 COVID-19 vaccine. The protocol was immunoSEQ multiplex PCR, while the TCRdb copy is restricted to in-frame clones and leaves out a portion. The sample includes some 100,000 clones, about nine tenths seen only once; the top ten take around 9.6%. Sequenced here: peripheral blood, sampled on day 0 of AZD1222 vaccination. These receptors were obtained from an adult in good health. Each CDR3 is given with its conserved first and last residue. The D gene is left open where the match is weak. Expanded clones get a size class; other rows say once, few or many, or leave the size out.

TRBJ1-4 | 15 | medium-sized | TRBV28 | - | CASSPPGRKHEKLFF | TGTGCCAGCAGCCCCCCGGGACGTAAGCATGAAAAACTGTTTTTT
TRBJ2-2 | 14 | - | TRBV6-5 | - | CASRARGNTGELFF | TGTGCCAGCAGGGCGAGGGGAAACACCGGGGAGCTGTTTTTT
TRBJ2-7 | 11 | once | TRBV20-1 | - | CSARDSYEQYF | TGCAGTGCTAGGGACTCCTACGAGCAGTACTTC
TRBJ2-1 | 13 | - | TRBV30 | - | CAWSGTARNEQFF | TGTGCCTGGAGTGGGACAGCCCGTAATGAGCAGTTCTTC
TRBJ1-2 | 14 | few | TRBV11-2 | - | CASSLDRQSGGYTF | TGTGCCAGCAGCTTAGATCGCCAATCCGGGGGCTACACCTTC
TRBJ2-3 | 17 | - | TRBV4-2 | TRBD2 | CASSLGLAGVTGDTQYF | TGTGCCAGCAGCCTTGGACTAGCGGGAGTAACGGGAGATACGCAGTATTTT
TRBJ2-7 | 14 | - | TRBV7-9 | - | CASSLRDTYYEQYF | TGTGCCAGCAGCTTAAGGGACACCTACTACGAGCAGTACTTC
TRBJ1-1 | 13 | - | TRBV14 | - | CASSPRMNTEAFF | TGTGCCAGCAGCCCCCGGATGAACACTGAAGCTTTCTTT
TRBJ1-1 | 15 | - | TRBV7-3 | - | CASSLFRQLNTEAFF | TGTGCCAGCAGCTTATTTAGACAGTTGAACACTGAAGCTTTCTTT
TRBJ2-5 | 13 | - | TRBV19 | TRBD1 | CATRDRGGETQYF | TGTGCCACGAGGGACAGGGGTGGAGAGACCCAGTACTTC
TRBJ2-3 | 14 | - | TRBV2 | - | CASSATSRTDTQYF | TGTGCCAGCAGTGCTACTAGCCGCACAGATACGCAGTATTTT
TRBJ2-5 | 13 | - | TRBV29-1 | - | CSVDLQGTETQYF | TGCAGCGTCGACCTGCAGGGGACGGAGACCCAGTACTTC